These 27 T cell receptor beta chains originate from one sample sequenced in a study of quantifying T cell responses using KT2 cells. Study in general: TCR alpha and beta constant-region primers primed reverse transcription of RNA.

A single-stranded UMI oligo with SP2 sequence was ligated to cDNA 3' ends. An equimolar mix of RC1.1 and RC1.2 primed the beta chain across TRBC1 and TRBC2. TCRdb itself ran the UMI-ligation and nested PCR reads through MiXCR, one entry per CDR3 protein. Of 25,000 to 35,000 distinct CDR3 sequences listed, 10% are singletons. The sequenced material came from PBMCs spiked with cells of the T cell clone KT2. These receptors were obtained from a human donor.

This sequence joins TRBV2 and TRBJ2-5; 8 positions agree with TRBD1. This CDR3 contains 15 residues. Trimming at V came to 5 bases and at J to 1 base, leaving 6 bases not matched to a gene. Germline V lookup: CDR1 SNHLY, CDR2 FYNNEI. The CDR3 loop reads CASSPGQATQETQYF. In DNA, the CDR3 is TGTGCCAGCAGTCCGGGACAGGCCACCCAAGAGACCCAGTACTTC.

Of note for this clonotype: Since a much larger clone is just one base distant, this may be a read error. The genes are TRBV19 and TRBJ2-1, with unresolved D. The CDR3 has 12 amino acids. Germline loops: CDR1 LNHDA, CDR2 SQIVND (reference sequence). In DNA, the CDR3 is TGTGCCAGAAGTATATCCTACAATGAGCAGTTCTTC. Translating gives CARSISYNEQFF.

This clonotype was recorded many times. This rearrangement joins TRBV7-2 to TRBJ2-7, with unresolved D. CDR1 and CDR2 from the germline V gene are SGHTA and FQGNSA. The V end was cut by 3 bases, the J end by 2 bases, with 5 bases between. This CDR3 is 12 amino acids long. The CDR3 DNA is TGTGCCAGCAGCTTTTCTACCTACGAGCAGTACTTC. Its translation is CASSFSTYEQYF.

This clonotype was observed a handful of times. The chain uses TRBV12-3 or TRBV12-4 and TRBJ2-7; TRBD2 might be the D (5 bases). The length of the CDR3 is 12 residues. Trimming took off 6 bases at V and 5 bases at J, with 11 bases between the two ends. This chain's CDR3 is CASRELGHEQYF. CDR3 sequence (DNA): TGTGCCAGCAGGGAACTAGGTCACGAGCAGTACTTC.

The table lists this clonotype with many counts. The chain uses TRBV7-8 and TRBJ1-2, with TRBD1 matching over 7 bases. This CDR3 contains 18 residues. Looked up from germline, CDR1 is SGHVS and CDR2 is FQNEAQ. V was clipped by 5 bases and J by 5 bases; unmatched bases: 20. As DNA, the CDR3 is TGTGCCAGCAGCCCCCGTTTGACAGGGCCCGGAATAGTGTATGGCTACACCTTC. Its translation is CASSPRLTGPGIVYGYTF. The whole variable domain, remainder taken from reference TRBV7-8 and TRBJ1-2, is GAGVSQSPRYKVAKRGQDVALRCDPISGHVSLFWYQQALGQGPEFLTYFQNEAQLDKSGLPSDRFFAERPEGSVSTLKIQRTQQEDSAVYLCASSPRLTGPGIVYGYTFGSGTRLTVV.

This rearrangement joins TRBV20-1 to TRBJ2-1; a possible D gene is TRBD1 (6 bases). This CDR3 spans 13 amino acids. V was shortened by 1 base and J by 9 bases, with 13 bases between the two germline ends. Germline CDR1 and CDR2: DFQATT and SNEGSKA (reference sequence). The CDR3 nucleotides read TGCAGTGCTAGAGGGGGGCCTTACGGTGAGCAGTTCTTC. Translation gives CSARGGPYGEQFF.

At least ten counts were recorded for this clonotype. The rearrangement joins TRBV10-3 to TRBJ1-1; no clear D gene. The CDR3 has 18 amino acids. V gave up 0 bases and J gave up 1 base, with 18 bases separating them. The germline gives CDR1 ENHRY, CDR2 SYGVKD. CDR3 nucleotide sequence: TGTGCCATCAGTGAGTCGATGGTCAAGGGCCCAAGGAACACTGAAGCTTTCTTT. Protein: CAISESMVKGPRNTEAFF.

This clonotype was counted at least ten times. V gene TRBV5-1 combines with J gene TRBJ2-7, with a weak D call TRBD1 (5 bases). The V end was cut by 2 bases, the J end by 0 bases, with 9 bases between. Germline CDR1 SGHRS, CDR2 YFSETQ. The CDR3 runs 14 residues. This CDR3 reads CASSFTTDSYEQYF. In nucleotides, the CDR3 is TGCGCCAGCAGCTTTACGACAGACTCCTACGAGCAGTACTTC.

This clonotype was observed at least ten times. This chain connects TRBV4-2 to TRBJ2-5, with 7 bases fitting TRBD1. Trimming at V came to 3 bases and at J to 3 bases, leaving 7 bases not matched to a gene. The CDR3 is made up of 15 amino acids. The germline V gene encodes CDR1 LGHNA and CDR2 YNFKEQ. The CDR3 DNA sequence: TGTGCCAGCAGCCATAACGTCGGACAGGAAGAGACCCAGTACTTC. As protein: CASSHNVGQEETQYF.

This clonotype was observed a handful of times. V gene TRBV6-1 combines with J gene TRBJ1-5; 7 positions match TRBD1. After removal of 4 bases from V and 5 bases from J, the junction contained 8 bases not matched to a gene. Germline V lookup: CDR1 MNHNS, CDR2 SASEGT. The CDR3 is 15 residues long. The CDR3 DNA sequence: TGTGCCAGCAGTGCCAGACAGGGAGCGGATCAGCCCCAGCATTTT. This codes for CASSARQGADQPQHF.

This clonotype has at least ten counts. The V gene is TRBV12-3 or TRBV12-4, the J gene TRBJ2-1; D is perhaps TRBD2 (5 bases). The CDR3 spans 12 residues. Trimming took 7 bases from V and 8 from J, leaving 12 bases between them. The CDR3, as DNA: TGTGCCAGCACCGGGGTCGGGGATGAGCAGTTCTTC. This encodes CASTGVGDEQFF.

The chain links TRBV4-1 to TRBJ1-1, with a weak D call TRBD1 (6 bases). Per the germline V gene, CDR1 is MGHRA and CDR2 is YSYEKL. Trimming left V 7 bases short and J 1 base short, with 16 bases between. The CDR3 sequence is 15 residues long. DNA of the CDR3: TGCGCCAGCACCCTAAGTGTGGACAGGAACACTGAAGCTTTCTTT. Protein product: CASTLSVDRNTEAFF.

This clonotype was detected many times. The rearrangement joins TRBV7-6 to TRBJ1-1, with D unclear. The CDR3 is 14 amino acids. Germline lookup yields CDR1 SGHVS and CDR2 FNYEAQ. V was pared by 4 bases and J by 2 bases, with 11 bases between. CDR3 nucleotide sequence: TGTGCCAGCAGCTCAGGATCGGTCAACACTGAAGCTTTCTTT. Translating it yields CASSSGSVNTEAFF.

This chain links TRBV2 with TRBJ2-1, with D uncertain. Germline assignment: CDR1 SNHLY and CDR2 FYNNEI. V was shortened by 1 base and J by 2 bases, with 15 bases between the two germline ends. This CDR3 spans 17 amino acids. CDR3 protein: CASSEDSAPWAYNEQFF. The CDR3 nucleotides are TGTGCCAGCAGTGAAGACTCGGCACCCTGGGCCTACAATGAGCAGTTCTTC.

The rearrangement links TRBV6-2 or TRBV6-3 to TRBJ2-1; 7 bases match TRBD2. Germline V gene sequence: CDR1 MNHEY, CDR2 SVGEGT. After removal of 11 bases from V and 3 bases from J, the junction contained 4 bases not matched to a gene. This CDR3 has 12 residues. The CDR3 DNA is TGTGCCGGGGGAGGGAACTACAATGAGCAGTTCTTC. It specifies CAGGGNYNEQFF.

This clonotype is classed as medium-sized. The chain carries TRBV6-5 and TRBJ1-2, with 8 bases fitting TRBD1. Germline CDR1 is MNHEY and CDR2 is SVGAGI. The V and J ends lost 6 bases and 2 bases, in that order; junction bases with no gene match: 8. The CDR3 runs to 15 residues. The CDR3, as DNA: TGTGCCAGCAGCCGGGCGGCAGGGGGCAACTATGGCTACACCTTC. Translation gives CASSRAAGGNYGYTF.

This chain connects TRBV6-6 to TRBJ2-5; TRBD2 matches at 12 bases. The germline V gene encodes CDR1 MNHNY and CDR2 SVGAGI (reference sequence). This CDR3 is built from 15 residues. V was pared by 6 bases and J by 7 bases, with 9 bases of the junction left unmatched. This CDR3 is CASSPSTSGGPTQYF. The CDR3, as DNA: TGTGCCAGCAGCCCCTCCACTAGCGGGGGGCCGACCCAGTACTTC.

By share, this clonotype counts as medium-sized. The chain employs TRBV6-4 and TRBJ2-1; the match to TRBD1 covers 9 bases. V lost 0 bases, J lost 6 bases, and 0 bases stayed unmatched. CDR1 and CDR2 from the germline V gene are MRHNA and SNTAGT. This CDR3 has 14 amino acids. CDR3 DNA: TGTGCCAGCAGTGACTCGACAGGGGGCAATGAGCAGTTCTTC. It specifies CASSDSTGGNEQFF.

A few counts support this clonotype. The chain has TRBV14 and TRBJ2-1; TRBD1 is a possible D gene (8 bases). Deletions cut 4 bases from V and 3 bases from J, with 19 bases between. From germline, CDR1 is SGHDN and CDR2 FVKESK. The CDR3 has 17 amino acids. The CDR3 here is CASSPFQGAGDYNEQFF. CDR3 bases: TGTGCCAGCAGCCCCTTTCAGGGGGCGGGAGACTACAATGAGCAGTTCTTC.

The chain couples TRBV7-8 to TRBJ1-2; tentative D call: TRBD1 (5 bases). V was cut by 4 bases and J by 2 bases, with 17 bases left in between. Germline lookup yields CDR1 SGHVS and CDR2 FQNEAQ. The CDR3 covers 16 residues. This CDR3 reads CASSSRVGQSNYGYTF. The CDR3 region has the DNA TGTGCCAGCAGCTCCCGGGTGGGGCAGTCAAACTATGGCTACACCTTC.

The rearrangement links TRBV15 to TRBJ1-3; D is ambiguous. The CDR3 is made up of 13 amino acids. Trimming cost V 4 bases and J 2 bases, with 6 bases left between them. The germline CDR1 and CDR2 sequences are LNHNV and YYDKDF (reference sequence). The CDR3 nucleotides read TGTGCCACCAGCAAGGGTCCTGGAAACACCATATATTTT. Residues: CATSKGPGNTIYF.

As to this clonotype: One end of the junction is discordant with germline, which a read error may explain. The V gene is TRBV5-5, the J gene TRBJ2-1; 10 nucleotides match TRBD2. The CDR3 is made up of 16 amino acids. The V gene's germline CDR1 is SGHKS and CDR2 YYEKEE (reference sequence). CDR3 sequence (DNA): TGTGCCGGCAGCTTGGGAGCGGGAGGGCATTACAATGAGCAGTTCTTC. Residues: CAGSLGAGGHYNEQFF.

This clonotype has a count of ten or more. The CDR3 nucleotides read TGTGCCAGCAGCTTAGGGGGACCGTTGAACACTGAAGCTTTCTTT. Its translation is CASSLGGPLNTEAFF. The chain couples TRBV11-2 to TRBJ1-1, with D perhaps TRBD1 (5 bases). The germline V gene encodes CDR1 SGHAT and CDR2 FQNNGV. CDR3 size: 15 residues. The V end was cut by 1 base, the J end by 0 bases, with 9 bases between.

This clonotype was found many times. V and J are TRBV4-2 and TRBJ1-1; D is uncertain. CDR1 LGHNA and CDR2 YNFKEQ come from the germline V gene. Trimming left V 3 bases short and J 1 base short, with 9 bases between. This CDR3 region has 14 residues. DNA of the CDR3: TGTGCCAGCAGCCAGGGCCGGGCGAACACTGAAGCTTTCTTT. Protein product: CASSQGRANTEAFF.

The table lists this clonotype with a few counts. The rearrangement links TRBV7-9 to TRBJ2-3; D call uncertain. Germline CDR1 SEHNR, CDR2 FQNEAQ (reference sequence). The germline V and J ends were trimmed by 1 base and 2 bases, with 10 bases remaining between them. This CDR3 is 15 amino acids long. This CDR3 is CASSLVSLDTDTQYF. The CDR3 DNA reads as TGTGCCAGCAGCTTAGTCTCACTGGACACAGATACGCAGTATTTT.

The chain links TRBV6-2 or TRBV6-3 to TRBJ2-3; 7 bases line up with TRBD2. The germline gives CDR1 MNHEY, CDR2 SVGEGT. The CDR3 sequence is 15 residues long. V trimming: 8 bases; J trimming: 3 bases; junction bases outside the gene matches: 11. CDR3 residues: CASRHGRPGTDTQYF. For the CDR3, the DNA is TGTGCCAGCCGCCACGGGAGGCCGGGGACAGATACGCAGTATTTT.

This clonotype was seen many times. J is TRBJ1-5 and V is TRBV13; maybe TRBD1 (5 bases). V lost 5 bases to trimming and J lost 3 bases, with 20 bases between them. Looked up from germline, CDR1 is PRHDT and CDR2 is FYEKMQ (reference sequence). The CDR3 sequence is 17 residues long. CDR3 protein: CASSKSQGARYNQPQHF. DNA for the CDR3: TGTGCCAGCAGCAAGTCCCAGGGCGCGCGATACAATCAGCCCCAGCATTTT.